These 10 T cell receptor beta chains came from one sample sequenced in a study of CD8 T cells in ankylosing spondylitis. Study observations and caveats: Apparently characteristic of ankylosing spondylitis blood was a TCR beta motif (roughly eight highly homologous variants).

These receptors are not linked to any known antigen. TCRdb ran MiXCR on the 5' RACE reads and lists one entry per CDR3 protein. This table holds 670,000 or so distinct CDR3 sequences, roughly 20% found once. Sequencing was carried out using blood, either unsorted or a sorted T cell fraction (not recorded which). Receptors were obtained from a male donor with ankylosing spondylitis.

CDR3 coding DNA: TGCAGTGCGCAGGGACAGACTAATGAAAAACTGTTTTTT. Translation: CSAQGQTNEKLFF. The J gene is TRBJ1-4, the V gene TRBV20-1, with TRBD1 matching over 7 bases. Germline-derived CDR1 and CDR2 are DFQATT and SNEGSKA (reference sequence). The CDR3 runs to 13 residues. The junction had 3 bases not matched to a gene; V was cut back by 6 bases and J by 2 bases.

This clonotype was counted many times. J is TRBJ1-4 and V is TRBV7-9, with TRBD1 matching over 8 bases. V trimming: 5 bases; J trimming: 11 bases; junction bases outside the gene matches: 10. Germline V gene data show CDR1 as SEHNR and CDR2 as FQNEAQ (reference sequence). The CDR3 spans 14 residues. This CDR3 reads CASSSSQGAWKLFF. In DNA, the CDR3 is TGTGCCAGCAGCAGCAGTCAGGGGGCGTGGAAACTGTTTTTT.

The CDR3 protein is CASSTGQVSNYEQYF. The CDR3 DNA sequence: TGCGCCAGCAGCACCGGACAGGTGTCTAACTACGAGCAGTACTTC. The chain employs TRBV5-1 and TRBJ2-7; 7 bases align to TRBD1. Germline CDR1 and CDR2: SGHRS and YFSETQ. The CDR3 consists of 15 residues. Trimming took 4 bases from V and 3 from J; bases not matched to a gene: 10.

This clonotype was seen a few times. This rearrangement joins TRBV9 to TRBJ2-3; TRBD2 is a possible D gene (6 bases). CDR3 length: 14 residues. Germline lookup yields CDR1 SGDLS and CDR2 YYNGEE. V was shortened by 3 bases and J by 3 bases, with 11 bases between the two germline ends. The CDR3 region is CASSARDSTDTQYF. The CDR3, as DNA: TGTGCCAGCAGCGCCCGGGACTCTACAGATACGCAGTATTTT.

This sequence joins TRBV6-5 and TRBJ1-6; D remains ambiguous. The V and J ends lost 2 bases and 7 bases respectively, with 9 bases between them. Germline V gene lookup returns CDR1 MNHEY and CDR2 SVGAGI. The CDR3 sequence is 14 residues long. DNA for the CDR3: TGTGCCAGCAGTTACCTGCGGATGAATTCACCCCTCCACTTT. Amino acids: CASSYLRMNSPLHF.

CDR3 bases: TGCGCCAGCAGGTACGCAGGGGTCACTGAAGCTTTCTTT. Protein sequence: CASRYAGVTEAFF. This chain links TRBV4-1 with TRBJ1-1, with D possibly being TRBD1 (6 bases). The CDR3 length is 13 residues. Germline CDR1 reads MGHRA; CDR2 reads YSYEKL. The ends were cut back, 6 bases at V and 4 bases at J, with 12 bases in the middle.

V gene TRBV12-3 or TRBV12-4 combines with J gene TRBJ1-4, with D hard to call. CDR3 length equals 15 residues. Trimming shortened V by 5 bases and J by 7 bases, and 17 bases separated the two germline ends. The CDR3 DNA follows: TGTGCCAGCAGTCTGGAGGACCTCGCGGGTGAAAAACTGTTTTTT. This gives the protein CASSLEDLAGEKLFF.

This clonotype was picked up a small number of times. The V call is TRBV20-1, the J call TRBJ1-5, with a weak D call TRBD1 (5 bases). Per the germline V gene, CDR1 is DFQATT and CDR2 is SNEGSKA (reference sequence). The CDR3 covers 14 residues. V was clipped by 3 bases and J by 5 bases, with 14 bases between them. The CDR3 reads CSARSGLNDQPQHF. CDR3 coding DNA: TGCAGTGCTAGGTCAGGGCTAAATGATCAGCCCCAGCATTTT.

This clonotype has a handful of counts. The J gene is TRBJ1-1, the V gene TRBV5-1; D gene uncertain. Looked up from germline, CDR1 is SGHRS and CDR2 is YFSETQ. The CDR3 is made up of 14 amino acids. V was trimmed by 3 bases and J by 0 bases, leaving 9 bases between them. The chain's CDR3 is CASSWAEMNTEAFF. CDR3 sequence (DNA): TGCGCCAGCAGCTGGGCCGAGATGAACACTGAAGCTTTCTTT. The full variable domain, with the rest looked up from reference TRBV5-1 and TRBJ1-1, is KAGVTQTPRYLIKTRGQQVTLSCSPISGHRSVSWYQQTPGQGLQFLFEYFSETQRNKGNFPGRFSGRQFSNSRSEMNVSTLELGDSALYLCASSWAEMNTEAFFGQGTRLTVV.

The chain is built from TRBV5-1 and TRBJ2-7; weak D call: TRBD1 (5 bases). CDR3 size: 13 residues. The ends were cut back, 4 bases at V and 6 bases at J, with 14 bases in the middle. Germline V gene sequence: CDR1 SGHRS, CDR2 YFSETQ. CDR3 sequence (DNA): TGCGCCAGCAGCCTGAATCTAGGGGCCGAGCAGTACTTC. It codes for CASSLNLGAEQYF.